The entry below gives a single T cell receptor (beta chain) sequence along with its context. Germline CDR1 and CDR2: SGHTA and FQGTGA. V lost 6 bases, J lost 1 base, and 4 bases stayed unmatched. The CDR3 totals 15 residues. Original processing notes: Amplification from reference gene primers served as the basis for estimated nucleated cell counts. TCRdb keeps only in-frame clones here, not all; method: immunoSEQ multiplex PCR. That table is the source of V, J and clone size, and D and trimming were worked out from the DNA. The sample includes over 25,000 clones, 84% of them seen just once. The sample belongs to a study of blood T cell repertoires in COVID-19. Study background: Samples taken during acute and convalescent COVID-19 were collected in the United States, Italy and Spain. Sources were T cells, B-cell-depleted T cells, or PBMCs; the material itself was cDNA or gDNA.

The TCR comes from a woman of 80 years or more with acute or convalescent COVID-19. The specimen sequenced was peripheral blood. The V and J genes are TRBV7-3 and TRBJ2-3; 10 bases match TRBD1. CDR3 bases: TGTGCCAGCAGACGGACAGGGGGAGGCACAGATACGCAGTATTTT. As protein: CASRRTGGGTDTQYF.